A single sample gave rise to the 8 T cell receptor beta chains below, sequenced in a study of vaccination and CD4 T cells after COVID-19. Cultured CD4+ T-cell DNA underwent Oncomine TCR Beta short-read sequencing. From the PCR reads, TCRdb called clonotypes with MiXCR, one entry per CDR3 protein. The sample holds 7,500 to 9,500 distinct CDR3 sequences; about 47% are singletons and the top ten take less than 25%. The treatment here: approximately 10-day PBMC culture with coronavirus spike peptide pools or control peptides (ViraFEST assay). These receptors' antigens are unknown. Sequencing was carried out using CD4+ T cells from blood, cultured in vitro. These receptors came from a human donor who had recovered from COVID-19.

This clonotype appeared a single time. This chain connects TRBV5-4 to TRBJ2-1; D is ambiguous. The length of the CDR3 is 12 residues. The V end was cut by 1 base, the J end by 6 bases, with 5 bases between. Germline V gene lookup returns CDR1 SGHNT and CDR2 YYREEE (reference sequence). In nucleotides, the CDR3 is TGTGCCAGCAGCTTGAGAAGCAATGAGCAGTTCTTC. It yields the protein CASSLRSNEQFF.

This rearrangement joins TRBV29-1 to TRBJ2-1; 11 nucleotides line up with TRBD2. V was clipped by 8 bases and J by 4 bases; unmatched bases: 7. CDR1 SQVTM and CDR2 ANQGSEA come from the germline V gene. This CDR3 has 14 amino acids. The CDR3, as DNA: TGCAGCTCCCTTCGGACTAGCGGGTACAATGAGCAGTTCTTC. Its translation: CSSLRTSGYNEQFF.

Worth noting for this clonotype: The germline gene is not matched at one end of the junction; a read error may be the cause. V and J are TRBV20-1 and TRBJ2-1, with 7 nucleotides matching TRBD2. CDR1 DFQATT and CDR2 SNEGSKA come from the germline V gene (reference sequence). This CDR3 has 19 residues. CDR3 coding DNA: TGCAGTGCTGGAGATCTTTCCGGGGGGAGCCCAGGGACCTACAATGAGCAGTTCTTC. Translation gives CSAGDLSGGSPGTYNEQFF.

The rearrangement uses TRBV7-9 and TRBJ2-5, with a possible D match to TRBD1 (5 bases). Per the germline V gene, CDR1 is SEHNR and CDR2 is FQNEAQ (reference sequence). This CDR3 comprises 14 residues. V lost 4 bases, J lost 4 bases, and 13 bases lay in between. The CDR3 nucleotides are TGTGCCAGCAGCTCCAGGGTAGGGTCAGAGACCCAGTACTTC. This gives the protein CASSSRVGSETQYF.

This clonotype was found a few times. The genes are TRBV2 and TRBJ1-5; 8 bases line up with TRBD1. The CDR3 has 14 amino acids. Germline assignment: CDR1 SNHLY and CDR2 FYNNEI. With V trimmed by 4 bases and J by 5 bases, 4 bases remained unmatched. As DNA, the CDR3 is TGTGCCAGCAGTGGGCAGGGGGCGCATCAGCCCCAGCATTTT. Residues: CASSGQGAHQPQHF.

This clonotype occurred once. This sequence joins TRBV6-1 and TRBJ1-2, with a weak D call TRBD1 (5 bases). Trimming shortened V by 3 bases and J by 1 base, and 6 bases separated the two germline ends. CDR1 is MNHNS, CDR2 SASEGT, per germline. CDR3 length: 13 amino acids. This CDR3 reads CASSETDNYGYTF. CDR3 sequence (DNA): TGTGCCAGCAGTGAGACAGATAACTATGGCTACACCTTC.

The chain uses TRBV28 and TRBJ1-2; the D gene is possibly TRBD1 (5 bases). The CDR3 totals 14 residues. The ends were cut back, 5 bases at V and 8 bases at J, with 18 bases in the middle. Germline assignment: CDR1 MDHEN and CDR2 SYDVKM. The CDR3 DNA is TGTGCCAGCAGTCTCGAGGGGCCACGCGGCGGCTACACCTTC. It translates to CASSLEGPRGGYTF.

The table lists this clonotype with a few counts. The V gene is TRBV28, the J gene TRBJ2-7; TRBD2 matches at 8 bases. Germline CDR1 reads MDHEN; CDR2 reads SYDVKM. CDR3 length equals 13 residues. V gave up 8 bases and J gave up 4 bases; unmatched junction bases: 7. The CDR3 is CASQSGSAYEQYF. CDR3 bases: TGTGCCAGCCAGAGCGGGAGTGCGTACGAGCAGTACTTC.